The 22 T cell receptor beta chains below were found in one sample sequenced in a study of blood T cell repertoires in COVID-19. TCRdb's table, derived via immunoSEQ multiplex PCR, lists solely in-frame clones and lacks some. The sample lists approximately 220,000 clones; approximately 86% were seen once. Sequenced material: PBMCs or T cells enriched from blood (not recorded which). Receptors were obtained from a woman aged 40-49 years with acute COVID-19.

V usage is TRBV3-1 (or the pseudogene TRBV3-2) and J usage is TRBJ2-3, with D possibly TRBD1 on 7 matching bases. The V and J ends lost 1 base and 2 bases respectively, with 16 bases between them. Germline V gives CDR1 LGHDT, CDR2 YNNKEL (reference sequence). The CDR3 extends over 17 amino acids. This CDR3 reads CASSQVQGGRVTDTQYF. CDR3 bases: TGTGCCAGCAGCCAAGTTCAGGGGGGTCGGGTCACAGATACGCAGTATTTT.

The chain uses TRBV9 and TRBJ1-3, with D possibly being TRBD1 (5 bases). With 0 bases removed from V and 8 bases from J, the gap between germline ends came to 12 bases. The CDR3 covers 14 residues. Per germline, CDR1 SGDLS and CDR2 YYNGEE. In DNA, the CDR3 is TGTGCCAGCAGCGTAGTAGCGGGGGATGACACCATATATTTT. Translated: CASSVVAGDDTIYF.

This chain connects TRBV11-2 to TRBJ1-5; tentative D call: TRBD1 (5 bases). CDR3 length equals 14 residues. Trimming left V 5 bases short and J 3 bases short, with 11 bases between. The germline V gene has CDR1 SGHAT and CDR2 FQNNGV. The CDR3 coding sequence is TGTGCCAGCAGCCACGGACACCACAATCAGCCCCAGCATTTT. As protein: CASSHGHHNQPQHF. Together with reference TRBV11-2 and TRBJ1-5, the CDR3 gives the full variable domain: EAGVAQSPRYKIIEKRQSVAFWCNPISGHATLYWYQQILGQGPKLLIQFQNNGVVDDSQLPKDRFSAERLKGVDSTLKIQPAKLEDSAVYLCASSHGHHNQPQHFGDGTRLSIL.

This chain connects TRBV18 to TRBJ2-5, with 9 bases lining up with TRBD1. Germline loops: CDR1 KGHSH, CDR2 LQKENI. CDR3 length: 14 residues. Trimming at V came to 3 bases and at J to 3 bases, leaving 2 bases not matched to a gene. In DNA, the CDR3 is TGTGCCAGCTCACCCGGACAGGGGAAAGAGACCCAGTACTTC. Translation: CASSPGQGKETQYF. Full variable domain (remainder filled in from reference TRBV18 and TRBJ2-5): NAGVMQNPRHLVRRRGQEARLRCSPMKGHSHVYWYRQLPEEGLKFMVYLQKENIIDESGMPKERFSAEFPKEGPSILRIQQVVRGDSAAYFCASSPGQGKETQYFGPGTRLLVL.

The chain recombines TRBV2 with TRBJ2-7, with 9 bases fitting TRBD1. Germline V gives CDR1 SNHLY, CDR2 FYNNEI. Trimming cost V 2 bases and J 2 bases; bases outside gene matches: 1. CDR3 length: 14 residues. The DNA for the CDR3 is TGTGCCAGCAGTGAAAGACAGGGGGCCTACGAGCAGTACTTC. This encodes CASSERQGAYEQYF.

The CDR3 loop reads CASSYSSYTDTQYF. The CDR3 DNA reads as TGTGCCAGCAGTTACTCCTCGTACACAGATACGCAGTATTTT. The rearrangement links TRBV6-6 to TRBJ2-3; no reliable D call. Germline CDR1 reads MNHNY; CDR2 reads SVGAGI (reference sequence). This CDR3 spans 14 amino acids. V lost 0 bases and J lost 2, with 6 bases in between.

CDR3 amino acids: CASSFGQFGRNTIYF. The CDR3 DNA reads TGTGCCAGCAGCTTTGGCCAGTTCGGGAGAAACACCATATATTTT. This chain connects TRBV5-8 to TRBJ1-3; D call uncertain. The V gene lost 2 bases and the J gene lost 5 bases, with 14 bases spanning the gap. This CDR3 region has 15 residues. Germline CDR1 and CDR2: SGHTS and YDEGEE.

The rearrangement joins TRBV14 to TRBJ2-2; TRBD1 matches 7 bases. V was pared by 2 bases and J by 0 bases, with 3 bases of the junction left unmatched. CDR3 size: 16 residues. The V gene's germline CDR1 is SGHDN and CDR2 FVKESK. Here the CDR3 reads CASSQLTGTNTGELFF. CDR3 bases: TGTGCCAGCAGCCAATTGACAGGGACGAACACCGGGGAGCTGTTTTTT. Looking up the rest from reference TRBV14 and TRBJ2-2 gives the full variable domain: EAGVTQFPSHSVIEKGQTVTLRCDPISGHDNLYWYRRVMGKEIKFLLHFVKESKQDESGMPNNRFLAERTGGTYSTLKVQPAELEDSGVYFCASSQLTGTNTGELFFGEGSRLTVL.

Notes on this clone: Germline is not matched at one junction end, which may reflect a read error. The chain employs TRBV27 and TRBJ2-2; 8 bases line up with TRBD1. CDR1 MNHEY and CDR2 SMNVEV come from the germline V gene (reference sequence). The CDR3 extends over 17 amino acids. The CDR3 DNA is TGTGTCAGCAGCCCCATGAGGTACAGGGGGGACACCGGGGAGCTGTTTTTT. Translation: CVSSPMRYRGDTGELFF.

The rearrangement joins TRBV19 to TRBJ1-3; D not certain. The CDR3 spans 15 residues. Germline V gene lookup returns CDR1 LNHDA and CDR2 SQIVND (reference sequence). V was shortened by 5 bases and J by 0 bases, with 11 bases between the two germline ends. CDR3 coding DNA: TGTGCCAGTAGTCGGGGTGCCAACTCTGGAAACACCATATATTTT. It codes for CASSRGANSGNTIYF.

The chain links TRBV5-1 to TRBJ1-2, with TRBD1 matching over 7 bases. Germline-derived CDR1 and CDR2 are SGHRS and YFSETQ. The CDR3 extends over 13 amino acids. V dropped 0 bases and J dropped 6; count of bases not matched to a gene: 2. CDR3 nucleotides: TGCGCCAGCAGCTTGGAGGGGGCGGATGGCTACACCTTC. Translated, it gives CASSLEGADGYTF.

The chain couples TRBV18 to TRBJ2-1, with D hard to call. The V end was cut by 3 bases, the J end by 0 bases, with 15 bases between. The germline V gene has CDR1 KGHSH and CDR2 LQKENI. The CDR3 is 17 residues long. As DNA, the CDR3 is TGTGCCAGCTCACCCCAGACTTCCTCCAGCTCCTACAATGAGCAGTTCTTC. It is translated as CASSPQTSSSSYNEQFF. Full variable domain (remainder filled in from reference TRBV18 and TRBJ2-1): NAGVMQNPRHLVRRRGQEARLRCSPMKGHSHVYWYRQLPEEGLKFMVYLQKENIIDESGMPKERFSAEFPKEGPSILRIQQVVRGDSAAYFCASSPQTSSSSYNEQFFGPGTRLTVL.

The rearrangement uses TRBV27 and TRBJ2-1, with 7 bases lining up with TRBD2. The V and J ends lost 0 bases and 9 bases, in that order; junction bases with no gene match: 2. The CDR3 spans 13 residues. The V gene's germline CDR1 is MNHEY and CDR2 SMNVEV (reference sequence). The CDR3 DNA follows: TGTGCCAGCAGTTTATCGTCTAGCGGTGAGCAGTTCTTC. Translation: CASSLSSSGEQFF.

V and J are TRBV14 and TRBJ2-7, with 8 bases matching TRBD2. The CDR3 spans 14 residues. Germline CDR1 is SGHDN and CDR2 is FVKESK. V was pared by 4 bases and J by 9 bases, with 11 bases of the junction left unmatched. CDR3 loop: CASSPGLAHTSQYF. CDR3 in DNA: TGTGCCAGCAGCCCCGGACTAGCCCACACTTCGCAGTACTTC.

This rearrangement joins TRBV27 to TRBJ2-7; the D gene is possibly TRBD2 (6 bases). Trimming left V 5 bases short and J 3 bases short, with 14 bases between. The CDR3 totals 14 residues. Germline V CDR1 and CDR2: MNHEY, SMNVEV (reference sequence). Here the CDR3 reads CASSRSLGGYEQYF. CDR3 nucleotides: TGTGCCAGCAGTAGGTCCCTCGGGGGCTACGAGCAGTACTTC.

This chain connects TRBV24-1 to TRBJ2-1, with 11 bases that match TRBD1. There are 14 residues in the CDR3. In germline, CDR1 is KGHDR, CDR2 SFDVKD. The ends lost 7 bases at V and 7 bases at J; junction bases unmatched: 5. The CDR3 sequence is CATRGTGGWNEQFF. CDR3 DNA: TGTGCCACCAGAGGGACAGGGGGTTGGAATGAGCAGTTCTTC.

The chain couples TRBV28 to TRBJ1-1; TRBD1 might be the D (6 bases). V was shortened by 2 bases and J by 10 bases, with 14 bases between the two germline ends. Looked up from germline, CDR1 is MDHEN and CDR2 is SYDVKM. This CDR3 is built from 13 residues. The CDR3, as DNA: TGTGCCAGCAGTTTAACACAGGGTAGAGGAGCTTTCTTT. This encodes CASSLTQGRGAFF.

The chain couples TRBV4-3 to TRBJ2-2, with 11 bases fitting TRBD1. V was clipped by 2 bases and J by 7 bases; unmatched bases: 12. CDR3 length: 18 residues. Germline V gene sequence: CDR1 LGHNA, CDR2 YSLEER. CDR3 coding DNA: TGCGCCAGCAGCCAACACCCATCAGGACAGGGGGCTCACGGGGAGCTGTTTTTT. This encodes CASSQHPSGQGAHGELFF.

This rearrangement joins TRBV4-3 to TRBJ1-6, with 7 bases lining up with TRBD1. The J segment lost 6 bases and the V segment lost 0 bases, leaving 2 bases of the junction unmatched. Germline V gene lookup returns CDR1 LGHNA and CDR2 YSLEER. This CDR3 has 15 residues. The CDR3 DNA reads TGCGCCAGCAGCCAAGAGACAGGGAGTAATTCACCCCTCCACTTT. Translating gives CASSQETGSNSPLHF.

This clone was counted a single time. The CDR3 loop reads CASRGQYRWETQYF. Written as DNA, the CDR3 is TGCGCCAGCAGAGGACAGTATCGATGGGAGACCCAGTACTTC. V is TRBV23-1 and J is TRBJ2-5; TRBD1 might be the D (6 bases). Being an ORF, TRBV23-1 has a function that is uncertain. V dropped 6 bases and J dropped 5 bases, with 16 bases sitting between them. The CDR3 contains 14 residues.

This clone has just one count. The chain has TRBV6-2 or TRBV6-3 and TRBJ2-5; 13 bases match TRBD2. This CDR3 is 14 amino acids long. Trimming at V came to 6 bases and at J to 5 bases, leaving 3 bases not matched to a gene. Germline lookup yields CDR1 MNHEY and CDR2 SVGEGT. DNA for the CDR3: TGTGCCAGCAGCGGACTAGCGGGAGTCGAGACCCAGTACTTC. Amino acids: CASSGLAGVETQYF.

In its sample, this clone was seen a few times. This rearrangement joins TRBV29-1 to TRBJ1-2; no reliable D call. Trimming removed 4 bases at V and 7 bases at J, with 10 bases between. Germline values: CDR1 SQVTM, CDR2 ANQGSEA. CDR3 size: 11 residues. Here the CDR3 DNA reads TGCAGCGTTGCTGTGCAGGCTGGCTACACCTTC. Protein product: CSVAVQAGYTF.